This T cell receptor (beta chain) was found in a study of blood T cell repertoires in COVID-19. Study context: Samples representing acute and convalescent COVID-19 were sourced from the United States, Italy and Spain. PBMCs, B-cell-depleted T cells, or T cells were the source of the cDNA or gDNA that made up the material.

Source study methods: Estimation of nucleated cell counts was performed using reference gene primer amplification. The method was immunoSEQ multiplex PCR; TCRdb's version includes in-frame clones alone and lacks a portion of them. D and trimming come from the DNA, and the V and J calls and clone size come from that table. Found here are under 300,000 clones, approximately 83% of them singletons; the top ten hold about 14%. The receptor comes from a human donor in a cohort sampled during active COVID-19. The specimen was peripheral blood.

CDR3 DNA: TGTGCCAGTCGGGGGACGGCTGAAGCTTTCTTT. Translated, it gives CASRGTAEAFF. This rearrangement joins TRBV19 to TRBJ1-1; D is perhaps TRBD1 (5 bases). V shed 8 bases and J shed 6 bases, with 10 bases lying between them. The length of the CDR3 is 11 residues. Looked up from germline, CDR1 is LNHDA and CDR2 is SQIVND (reference sequence).